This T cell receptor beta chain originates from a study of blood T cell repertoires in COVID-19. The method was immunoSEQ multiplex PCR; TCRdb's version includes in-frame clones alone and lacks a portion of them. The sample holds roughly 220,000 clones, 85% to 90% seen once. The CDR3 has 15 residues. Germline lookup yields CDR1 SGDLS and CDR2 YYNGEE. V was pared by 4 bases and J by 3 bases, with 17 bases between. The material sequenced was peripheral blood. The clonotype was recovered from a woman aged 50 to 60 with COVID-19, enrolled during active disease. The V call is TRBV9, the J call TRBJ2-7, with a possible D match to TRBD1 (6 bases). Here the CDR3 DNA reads TGTGCCAGCAGCCCCCACAGGGTAATAAACTACGAGCAGTACTTC. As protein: CASSPHRVINYEQYF.